Sequencing of this T cell receptor (beta chain) was carried out in a study of blood T cell repertoires in COVID-19. Study at large: Sources were T cells, B-cell-depleted T cells, or PBMCs; the material itself was cDNA or gDNA.

Study processing details: How many nucleated cells were present was estimated from reference gene primer amplification. Sequenced by immunoSEQ multiplex PCR; TCRdb stores in-frame clones only, minus some. V and J calls and clone size come straight from that table; D and trimming were deduced from the DNA. Among 250,000 or so clones listed, under 95% were seen once. Participants spanned ages 18 to 89 years and resided in 20 to 30 US areas. Contact with a PCR-confirmed or clinician-diagnosed COVID-19 case occurred within 2 weeks of entry. The origin of this receptor is a man between 35 and 55 years old who had been exposed to COVID-19. The source material was PBMCs or T cells enriched from blood (not recorded which).

CDR3 nucleotides: TGTGCCAGCAAACCGGGCCTCGGAGGCGACACTGAAGCTTTCTTT. It encodes CASKPGLGGDTEAFF. The genes are TRBV5-4 and TRBJ1-1; D gene uncertain. Germline CDR1 SGHNT, CDR2 YYREEE (reference sequence). This CDR3 is 15 amino acids long. With 6 bases removed from V and 3 bases from J, the gap between germline ends came to 18 bases.